The T cell receptor (beta chain) under discussion was sequenced for a study of shared clonotypes between healthy human individuals. Study-level background: There were three CD4 naive, three CD4 memory, two CD8 naive and one CD8 memory plates per donor. Study-level points and caveats: Naive subsets tended to show greater estimated richness than memory subsets. All-four-donor shared clonotypes had higher generation probabilities than non-shared clonotypes did.

Here immunoSEQ multiplex PCR was the method, and the copy in TCRdb shows in-frame clones only, minus some. This sample yields a few million clones, of which around 95% are seen a single time; around 1.7% belongs to the top ten. For this clone: Its cognate antigen is unknown.

Naivety among CD8 cells was defined by CD45RO negativity and positive CCR7 selection, thereby excluding terminally differentiated effector memory CD45RA+ cells. Within Nashville, Tennessee resided all donors, each a Caucasian adult. The TCR originated in a man between 18 and 29 years old in good health. Some clones in this sample may be carry-over from other donors' samples. The source material was naive CD8+ T cells from PBMCs.

CDR3 nucleotides: TGTGCCAGCAGCCTGGGCGGCAACTCCTACGAGCAGTACTTC. It translates to CASSLGGNSYEQYF. The V gene is TRBV9, the J gene TRBJ2-7; D is unresolved. V shed 4 bases and J shed 0 bases, with 11 bases lying between them. The CDR3 totals 14 residues. Germline CDR1 and CDR2: SGDLS and YYNGEE.